This is a list of T cell receptor beta chains from one sample in a study of breast tumors, draining lymph nodes, adjacent tissues. TCRdb re-derived calls from the multiplex PCR reads in MiXCR, one entry per CDR3 protein. This sample has about 89,000 distinct CDR3 sequences, with roughly 29% found just once. Sample: axillary lymph node tissue. Receptors originate from a female donor with breast cancer. Some clones in this sample may be carry-over from other donors' samples. The CDR3 runs from the conserved cysteine through the conserved F or W. The order of the fields is V gene, clone size, D gene, J gene, CDR3 DNA, CDR3 protein. A D gene is named only where the DNA matches it firmly. Where a row states a size, it is once, few, many or the class of an expanded clone; other rows omit it.

>TRBV20-1|.|.|TRBJ1-6
TGCAGTGCTAGAGATTTGGTAAATGGCAGATCAAATTCACCCCTCCACTTT
CSARDLVNGRSNSPLHF
>TRBV7-3|once|.|TRBJ2-2
TGTGCCAGCAGCTTAAGTGCAGGGAGATATGGCTACACCGGGGAGCTGTTTTTT
CASSLSAGRYGYTGELFF
>TRBV5-1|.|TRBD1|TRBJ1-1
TGCGCCAGCAGCTCGGGGACAGTTTTGGCTGAAGCTTTCTTT
CASSSGTVLAEAFF
>TRBV19|many|.|TRBJ2-3
TGTGCCAGTAGTGCCCTGTATAGCACAGATACGCAGTATTTT
CASSALYSTDTQYF
>TRBV28|many|TRBD1|TRBJ1-2
TGTGCCAGCGCATCGACAGGGGGCGGTGGCTACACCTTC
CASASTGGGGYTF
>TRBV11-2|.|.|TRBJ2-1
TGTGCCAGCAGCTCGGATAGACTCTCCAATGAGCAGTTCTTC
CASSSDRLSNEQFF
>TRBV7-2|many|.|TRBJ1-5
TGTGCCAGCAGCACCACAGGGTTCGGTCAGCCCCAGCATTTT
CASSTTGFGQPQHF
>TRBV11-2|many|.|TRBJ2-3
TGTGCCAGCAGCGCGTCGAGGGGGGACGGAACAGATACGCAGTATTTT
CASSASRGDGTDTQYF
>TRBV7-2|many|TRBD2|TRBJ2-3
TGTGCCAGCAGCTTAGATGTAGCGGGAGTGGTTAGAGATACGCAGTATTTT
CASSLDVAGVVRDTQYF
>TRBV20-1|many|TRBD1|TRBJ1-4
TGCAGTGCCACCGGACAGGCAAACAATGAAAAACTGTTTTTT
CSATGQANNEKLFF
>TRBV12-3/TRBV12-4|.|TRBD2|TRBJ2-2
TGTGCCAGCAGTGGTGTCGGGACTAGCGGGAGAGTCGAGGGGGAGCTGTTTTTT
CASSGVGTSGRVEGELFF
>TRBV6-5|many|.|TRBJ1-2
TGTGCCAGCAGTTCAAACCGTAATAGGGTGGATGGCTACACCTTC
CASSSNRNRVDGYTF
>TRBV20-1|.|TRBD2|TRBJ2-7
TGCAGTGCTAGATACTCAGCGGGGGTCTGGTTC
CSARYSAGVWF
>TRBV24-1|many|TRBD2|TRBJ2-1
TGTGCCACCGGGACTAGCGCCTACAATGAGCAGTTCTTC
CATGTSAYNEQFF
>TRBV19|.|.|TRBJ2-1
TGTGCCAGCAGATCCGATGGGATCTCCTACAATGAGCAGTTCTTC
CASRSDGISYNEQFF
>TRBV5-1|many|TRBD2|TRBJ2-7
TGCGCCAGCAGCTTGGCTAGCGGAACCTACGAGCAGTACTTC
CASSLASGTYEQYF
>TRBV27|many|.|TRBJ2-7
TGTGCCAGCAGTTTACTATCTAGCTCCTACGAGCAGTACTTC
CASSLLSSSYEQYF
>TRBV6-2/TRBV6-3|many|.|TRBJ1-2
TGTGCCAGCAGTCAGACTGATGGCTACACCTTC
CASSQTDGYTF
>TRBV4-3|many|.|TRBJ2-7
TGCGCCAGCAGCCAAGAGCGGCCGGCGCTATACGAGCAGTACTTC
CASSQERPALYEQYF
>TRBV19|many|TRBD1|TRBJ1-5
TGTGCCAGTACCAGTAAGACAGGGCGTAGCAATCAGCCCCAGCATTTT
CASTSKTGRSNQPQHF
>TRBV10-2|many|.|TRBJ2-1
TGCGCCAGCACCCAGGACCTATATGAGCAGTTCTTC
CASTQDLYEQFF
>TRBV5-4|few|.|TRBJ1-5
TGTGCCAGCAGCTTGTGGAAGAGTAATCAGCCCCAGCATTTT
CASSLWKSNQPQHF
>TRBV28|many|.|TRBJ2-5
TGTGCCAGCAGCACCGGGATGAGAGAGACCCAGTACTTC
CASSTGMRETQYF
>TRBV13|.|.|TRBJ1-3
TGTGCCAGCAGCTTAGACGGGGGGGGCCTCTTAGGGACCATATATTTT
CASSLDGGGLLGTIYF
>TRBV7-9|many|TRBD1|TRBJ1-4
TGTGCCAGCAGCCCGGGACAGGCGGGTGAAAAACTGTTTTTT
CASSPGQAGEKLFF
>TRBV10-3|.|.|TRBJ1-2
TGTGCCATCAGCGATAGACGAAAGCAGGGTCAGAATGGCTACACCTTC
CAISDRRKQGQNGYTF
>TRBV6-5|many|TRBD1|TRBJ2-1
TGTGCCAGCAACCGACAGGGTGCCGTTATCGGGCGCTCCTACAATGAGCAGTTCTTC
CASNRQGAVIGRSYNEQFF
>TRBV2|many|.|TRBJ2-7
TGTGCCAGCAGTGAAGGCTACTCCGGGTTCTACGAGCAGTACTTC
CASSEGYSGFYEQYF
>TRBV5-8|many|.|TRBJ1-3
TGTGCCAGCAGCTCAACTCGACAGAGATCTGGAAACACCATATATTTT
CASSSTRQRSGNTIYF
>TRBV13|many|.|TRBJ1-2
TGTGCCAGCAGCCAACAGGTCTATGGCTACACCTTC
CASSQQVYGYTF
>TRBV4-3|many|.|TRBJ1-2
TGCGCCAGCAGCCAAGATCGGGGGGGTTTGGATACGCACTATGGCTACACCTTC
CASSQDRGGLDTHYGYTF
>TRBV11-2|many|.|TRBJ2-5
TGTGCCAGCAGCTTAGTAGGAGGGGTGGAGACCCAGTACTTC
CASSLVGGVETQYF
>TRBV3-1|many|.|TRBJ2-7
TGTGCCAGCAGCCAAGGAAGCTTAAACCCGTACTTC
CASSQGSLNPYF
>TRBV15|many|.|TRBJ2-7
TGTGCCACCAGCAGAGATAAGGGTAACTACGAGCAGTACTTC
CATSRDKGNYEQYF
>TRBV20-1|many|.|TRBJ1-6
TGCAGTGCTAGACAGGACACTTTCTATAATTCACCCCTCCACTTT
CSARQDTFYNSPLHF
>TRBV2|.|.|TRBJ2-2
TGTGCCAGCAGTGAACCCCACACCGGGGAGCTGTTTTTT
CASSEPHTGELFF
>TRBV20-1|many|.|TRBJ2-2
TGCAGTGCTAGTGTGGGGGGCCGTACCGGGGAGCTGTTTTTT
CSASVGGRTGELFF
>TRBV5-1|many|.|TRBJ1-2
TGCGCCAGCAGCCCCGTATCGGGGCGCTATGGCTACACCTTC
CASSPVSGRYGYTF
>TRBV5-1|once|TRBD1|TRBJ1-3
TGCACCAGCAGGGACAGGGCCGGAAACACCATATATTTT
CTSRDRAGNTIYF
>TRBV28|few|.|TRBJ1-4
TGTGCCAGCAGTTTGGGGGACCGTGGGAATGAAAAACTGTTTTTT
CASSLGDRGNEKLFF
>TRBV5-1|many|TRBD2|TRBJ2-3
TGCGCCAGCAGCTTGGGTTCTAGCGGGAGGCCAGATACGCAGTATTTT
CASSLGSSGRPDTQYF
>TRBV2|.|.|TRBJ1-5
TGTGCCAGCTCCGGGGGGCGCAATCAGCCCCAGCATTTT
CASSGGRNQPQHF
>TRBV11-1|many|TRBD1|TRBJ2-2
TGTGCCAGCAGCCGTCCAGGGGGAATGAACGGGGAGCTGTTTTTT
CASSRPGGMNGELFF
>TRBV27|many|.|TRBJ1-2
TGTGCCAGCAGTTTGGACGACAGGTGGACGGGAGGCTACACCTTC
CASSLDDRWTGGYTF
>TRBV11-3|many|TRBD2|TRBJ2-1
TGTGCCAGCAGTTTCGCCGGGACTAGTCCTTTCGATGAGCAGTTCTTC
CASSFAGTSPFDEQFF
>TRBV6-1|.|.|TRBJ2-7
TGTGCCAGCAGTCAAGCGCGGGACAGCGAGCAGTACTTC
CASSQARDSEQYF
>TRBV7-6|many|.|TRBJ1-1
TGTGCCAGCAGCTTAAGGCCGGCCACTGAAGCTTTCTTT
CASSLRPATEAFF
>TRBV20-1|many|.|TRBJ1-2
TGCAGTGCTAGAGATATCAGGGAGTATGGCTACACCTTC
CSARDIREYGYTF
>TRBV4-1|many|TRBD2|TRBJ2-2
TGCGCCAGCAACCCCGGACTAGCGGGGAACACCGGGGAGCTGTTTTTT
CASNPGLAGNTGELFF
>TRBV6-5|many|TRBD1|TRBJ2-7
TGTGCCAGCAGTCCCGGGGGACAGGGGTACGAGCAGTACTTC
CASSPGGQGYEQYF
>TRBV5-4|many|TRBD2|TRBJ2-7
TGTGCCAGCAGCCCTCTAGCGGGGGGATCCTACGAGCAGTACTTC
CASSPLAGGSYEQYF
>TRBV6-1|few|.|TRBJ2-3
TGTGCCAGCAGGGAGGGGGGGACAGATACGCAGTATTTT
CASREGGTDTQYF
>TRBV10-2|.|.|TRBJ2-3
.
CASSLYICSALGRDTDTQYF
>TRBV7-9|.|TRBD1|TRBJ2-7
TGTGCCAGCAGCTTACAGGGGGAATACGAGCAGTACTTC
CASSLQGEYEQYF
>TRBV7-3|.|.|TRBJ2-2
TGTGCCAGCAGCCCTAGTCCCCAGGGCTGTGCGAACACCGGGGAGCTGTTTTTT
CASSPSPQGCANTGELFF